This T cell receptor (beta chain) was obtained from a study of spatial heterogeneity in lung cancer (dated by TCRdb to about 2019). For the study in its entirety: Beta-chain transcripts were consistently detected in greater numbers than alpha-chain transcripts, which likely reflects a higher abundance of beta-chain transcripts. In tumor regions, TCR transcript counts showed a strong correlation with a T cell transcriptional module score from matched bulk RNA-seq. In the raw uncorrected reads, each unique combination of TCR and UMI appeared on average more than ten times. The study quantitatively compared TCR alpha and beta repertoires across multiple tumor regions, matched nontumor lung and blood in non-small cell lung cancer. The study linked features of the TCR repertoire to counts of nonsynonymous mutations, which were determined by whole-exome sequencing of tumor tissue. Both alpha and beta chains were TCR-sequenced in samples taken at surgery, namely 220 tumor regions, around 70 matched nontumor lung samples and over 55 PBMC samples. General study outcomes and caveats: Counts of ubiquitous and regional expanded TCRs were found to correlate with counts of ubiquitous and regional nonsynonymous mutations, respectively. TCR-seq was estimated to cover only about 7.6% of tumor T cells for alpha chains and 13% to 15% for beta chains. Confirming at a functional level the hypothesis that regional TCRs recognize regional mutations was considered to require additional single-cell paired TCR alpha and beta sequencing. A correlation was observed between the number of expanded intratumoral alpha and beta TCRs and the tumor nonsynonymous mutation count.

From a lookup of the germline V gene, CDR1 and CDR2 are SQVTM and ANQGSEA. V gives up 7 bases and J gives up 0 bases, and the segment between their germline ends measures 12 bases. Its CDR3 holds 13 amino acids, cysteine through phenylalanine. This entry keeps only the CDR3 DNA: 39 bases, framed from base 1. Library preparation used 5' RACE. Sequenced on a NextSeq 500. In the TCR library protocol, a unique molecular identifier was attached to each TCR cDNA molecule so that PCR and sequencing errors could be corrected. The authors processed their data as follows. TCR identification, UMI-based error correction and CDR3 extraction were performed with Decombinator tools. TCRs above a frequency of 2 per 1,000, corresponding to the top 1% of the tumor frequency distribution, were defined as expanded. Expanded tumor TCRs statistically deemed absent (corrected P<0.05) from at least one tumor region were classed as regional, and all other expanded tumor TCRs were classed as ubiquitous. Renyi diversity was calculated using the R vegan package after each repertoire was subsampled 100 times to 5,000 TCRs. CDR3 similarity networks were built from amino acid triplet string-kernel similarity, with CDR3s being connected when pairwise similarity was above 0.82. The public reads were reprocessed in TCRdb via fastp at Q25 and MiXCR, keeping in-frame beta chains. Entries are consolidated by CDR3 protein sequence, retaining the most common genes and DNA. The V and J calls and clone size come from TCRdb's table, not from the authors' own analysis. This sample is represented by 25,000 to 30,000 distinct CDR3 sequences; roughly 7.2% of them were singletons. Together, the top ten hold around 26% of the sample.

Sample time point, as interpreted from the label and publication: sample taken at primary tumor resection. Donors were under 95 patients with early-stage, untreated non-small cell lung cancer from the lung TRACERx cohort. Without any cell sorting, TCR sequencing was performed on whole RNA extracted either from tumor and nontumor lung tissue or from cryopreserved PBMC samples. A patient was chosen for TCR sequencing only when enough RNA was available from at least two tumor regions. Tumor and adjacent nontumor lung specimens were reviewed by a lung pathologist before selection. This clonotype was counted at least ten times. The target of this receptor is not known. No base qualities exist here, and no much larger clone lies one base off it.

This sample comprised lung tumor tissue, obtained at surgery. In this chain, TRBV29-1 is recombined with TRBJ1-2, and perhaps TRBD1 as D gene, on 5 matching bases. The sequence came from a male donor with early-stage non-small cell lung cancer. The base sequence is TGCAGCGCCGGTGGGGGAACTAACTATGGCTACACCTTC. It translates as CSAGGGTNYGYTF.